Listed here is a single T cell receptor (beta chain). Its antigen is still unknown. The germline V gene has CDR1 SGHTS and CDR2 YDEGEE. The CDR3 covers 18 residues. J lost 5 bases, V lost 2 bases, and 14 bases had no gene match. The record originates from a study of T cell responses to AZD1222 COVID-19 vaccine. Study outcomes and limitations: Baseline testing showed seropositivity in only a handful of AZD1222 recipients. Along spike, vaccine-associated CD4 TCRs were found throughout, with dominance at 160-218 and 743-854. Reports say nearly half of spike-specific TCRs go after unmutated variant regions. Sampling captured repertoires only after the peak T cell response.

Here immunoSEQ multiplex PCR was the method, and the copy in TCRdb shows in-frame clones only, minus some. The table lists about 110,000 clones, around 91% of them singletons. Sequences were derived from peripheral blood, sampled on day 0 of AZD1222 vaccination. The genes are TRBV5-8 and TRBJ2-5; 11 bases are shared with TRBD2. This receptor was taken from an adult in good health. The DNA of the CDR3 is TGTGCCAGCAGCTTTACGGCAGGGATGGGACTAGCGGTTGAGACCCAGTACTTC. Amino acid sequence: CASSFTAGMGLAVETQYF.